The sequence of this T cell receptor (beta chain) was determined in a study of preoperative IRX-2 immunotherapy in early breast cancer (dated by TCRdb to between 2019 and 2020). Trimming accounts for 5 bases at V and 0 bases at J, while the number of junction bases matched to no gene is 11. The CDR3 numbers 19 residues from cysteine through phenylalanine. Only the CDR3 part of the read is kept: 57 bases, read in frame from the first base. CDR1 is given as LNHDA and CDR2 as SQIVND, both from the germline V gene (reference sequence). This sample's treatment or condition label indicates: preoperative locoregional IRX-2 cytokine immunotherapy. The samples were obtained from a phase Ib study that tested preoperative, locoregional IRX-2 cytokine immunotherapy designed to prime immune responses. Donors were patients with early-stage breast cancer who received IRX-2 before surgery. Libraries came from the immunoSEQ multiplex PCR assay. TCRdb holds this immuneACCESS table with in-frame rearrangements only. Some clones are missing; in checked studies, unresolved V genes explain under half, and the rest has no known cause. The table for this sample lists some 59,000 clones; approximately 94% of them were counted only once. The top ten hold 1.5% to 2% of the sample.

For this clone: Its antigen is still unknown. It has no much larger one-base neighbor in the sample; base qualities were not kept.

This receptor was taken from a human donor with breast cancer. Rearrangement joined TRBV19 to TRBJ2-6, and TRBD1 matches 9 of the central bases. Sample collection was performed from a patient treated with IRX-2 immunotherapy. The DNA sequence is as follows: TGTGCCAGTAGTGCCTCCCCGGGACAGGGCTCCTCTGGGGCCAACGTCCTGACTTTC. The encoded protein is CASSASPGQGSSGANVLTF.